Each of the 24 T cell receptor beta chains below was sequenced from the same sample in a study of regulatory T cells in long-lasting Graves disease. Regarding time point: newly diagnosed GD, antithyroid drugs for less than 3 months. There was RNA extracted from PBMCs, and the TCR library was made from it. Sequencing libraries for TCR beta were prepared with iRepertoire HTBI primers and Arm-PCR of CDR3 regions. TCRdb ran MiXCR on the multiplex PCR reads and lists one entry per CDR3 protein. The sample records over 350,000 distinct CDR3 sequences, about 15% being singletons. These data were likewise used in another study, on T cells in Graves' hyperthyroidism and ophthalmopathy.

Sample: peripheral blood mononuclear cells (PBMCs), taken at new diagnosis, from a patient treated with antithyroid drugs. The receptors were sampled from a woman aged 35 to 49 with Graves disease.

There are many counts of this clonotype. The rearrangement joins TRBV5-6 to TRBJ2-1, with D uncertain. V was shortened by 0 bases and J by 8 bases, with 6 bases between the two germline ends. There are 12 residues in the CDR3. CDR1 and CDR2 (germline): SGHDT, YYEEEE. For the CDR3, the DNA is TGTGCCAGCAGCTTGGCCGAAGATGAGCAGTTCTTC. Amino acids: CASSLAEDEQFF.

As concerns this clonotype: Relative to the germline gene, one junction end is altered; a read error may explain this. This chain connects TRBV5-5 to TRBJ2-7; TRBD2 agrees at 8 bases. This CDR3 has 15 amino acids. Germline CDR1 is SGHKS and CDR2 is YYEKEE (reference sequence). The CDR3 is CASSHDSGNSYEQYF. The DNA for the CDR3 is TGCGCCAGCAGCCATGATAGCGGGAACTCCTACGAGCAGTACTTC.

This clonotype was found many times. The genes are TRBV7-2 and TRBJ1-1; 7 nucleotides match TRBD1. There are 16 residues in the CDR3. Trimming removed 4 bases from V and 5 bases from J; junction bases left unmatched: 13. The germline V gene encodes CDR1 SGHTA and CDR2 FQGNSA. In DNA, the CDR3 is TGTGCCAGCAGCTCTGTACACAGGGGTCCGCGGACTGAAGCTTTCTTT. Amino acids: CASSSVHRGPRTEAFF.

Concerning this clonotype itself: A much bigger clone sits one base away, suggesting this may be a read error. The rearrangement joins TRBV7-9 to TRBJ2-3; no definite D call. Germline CDR1 is SEHNR and CDR2 is FQNEAQ (reference sequence). CDR3 length equals 14 residues. CDR3: CTSSLTLGTDTQYF. As DNA, the CDR3 is TGTACCAGCAGCTTAACGCTGGGCACAGATACGCAGTATTTT.

This clonotype has only a few counts. The V gene is TRBV12-3 or TRBV12-4, the J gene TRBJ2-1, with D possibly TRBD1 on 5 matching bases. Trimming removed 6 bases at V and 4 bases at J, with 19 bases between. The CDR3 spans 16 residues. This CDR3 reads CASSPPSNQGYNEQFF. As DNA, the CDR3 is TGTGCCAGCAGCCCGCCTTCCAACCAGGGTTACAATGAGCAGTTCTTC.

As DNA, the CDR3 is TGTGCCAGCAGCCCTTTTATGGTTGGGGATTACAATGAGCAGTTCTTC. Residues: CASSPFMVGDYNEQFF. This chain connects TRBV14 to TRBJ2-1; D unclear. The germline V gene has CDR1 SGHDN and CDR2 FVKESK. CDR3 length: 16 residues. Deletions cut 4 bases from V and 4 bases from J, with 17 bases between.

This clonotype has just a few counts. The chain couples TRBV10-3 to TRBJ1-5; D call uncertain. V was cut by 3 bases and J by 6 bases, with 12 bases left in between. Per germline, CDR1 ENHRY and CDR2 SYGVKD. The length of the CDR3 is 14 residues. The CDR3 loop is CAISDWGRGQPQHF. In DNA form, the CDR3 reads TGTGCCATCAGTGACTGGGGTCGGGGTCAGCCCCAGCATTTT.

This clonotype was found many times. The V call is TRBV28, the J call TRBJ2-3; D call uncertain. Trimming cost V 3 bases and J 4 bases, with 11 bases left between them. Looked up from germline, CDR1 is MDHEN and CDR2 is SYDVKM. The CDR3 covers 14 residues. CDR3 sequence: CASSFTTGADTQYF. The CDR3 nucleotides read TGTGCCAGCAGTTTTACGACTGGAGCAGATACGCAGTATTTT.

V usage is TRBV18 and J usage is TRBJ2-7, with 9 bases identical to TRBD1. With 5 bases clipped from V and 7 bases from J, the junction kept 9 bases outside the gene matches. Per germline, CDR1 KGHSH and CDR2 LQKENI. This CDR3 region has 14 residues. CDR3 DNA: TGTGCCAGCTCAAAATGGGGACAGGGAAAAGAGCAGTACTTC. This codes for CASSKWGQGKEQYF.

In its sample, this clonotype was seen a few times. This chain connects TRBV9 to TRBJ2-1; D is tentatively TRBD1 or TRBD2 (5 bases each). Trimming removed 4 bases at V and 0 bases at J, with 23 bases between. The germline gives CDR1 SGDLS, CDR2 YYNGEE. CDR3 length equals 19 residues. The CDR3 sequence is CASSFRAIQGESSYNEQFF. CDR3 bases: TGTGCCAGCAGCTTCCGGGCCATACAAGGGGAGAGCTCCTACAATGAGCAGTTCTTC.

This clonotype showed up many times. For the CDR3, the DNA is TGCAGTGCTAGGAATAGCGGGAATGTAAATGAGCAGTTCTTC. This encodes CSARNSGNVNEQFF. The genes are TRBV20-1 and TRBJ2-1; 8 positions match TRBD2. Germline V lookup: CDR1 DFQATT, CDR2 SNEGSKA (reference sequence). This CDR3 spans 14 amino acids. The trim removed 3 bases at V and 7 bases at J, leaving 8 bases unmatched.

This clonotype was observed at least ten times. The gene calls are TRBV28 and TRBJ2-2, with D possibly being TRBD1 (6 bases). CDR1 MDHEN and CDR2 SYDVKM come from the germline V gene. The ends were cut back, 8 bases at V and 0 bases at J, with 10 bases in the middle. The CDR3 consists of 14 residues. The CDR3 sequence: CASQGQTNTGELFF. The CDR3, as DNA: TGTGCCAGCCAAGGACAGACGAACACCGGGGAGCTGTTTTTT.

This clonotype was detected ten times or more. The chain uses TRBV30 and TRBJ1-6; D call uncertain. Germline V CDR1 and CDR2: GTSNPN, SVGIG (reference sequence). Trimming pared 0 bases from V and 0 bases from J, leaving 6 bases between. The length of the CDR3 is 15 residues. The chain's CDR3 is CAWSVASSYNSPLHF. For the CDR3, the DNA is TGTGCCTGGAGTGTGGCTAGCTCCTATAATTCACCCCTCCACTTT. The whole variable domain, filled in from reference TRBV30 and TRBJ1-6, reads SQTIHQWPATLVQPVGSPLSLECTVEGTSNPNLYWYRQAAGRGLQLLFYSVGIGQISSEVPQNLSASRPQDRQFILSSKKLLLSDSGFYLCAWSVASSYNSPLHFGNGTRLTVT.

V is TRBV7-2 and J is TRBJ1-4; a weak D match, TRBD1 (5 bases). This CDR3 spans 17 amino acids. Germline loops: CDR1 SGHTA, CDR2 FQGNSA. With 6 bases removed from V and 3 bases from J, the gap between germline ends came to 20 bases. Written as DNA, the CDR3 is TGTGCCAGCAGTGTTGGCTTTGAGGGAGGGGCTAATGAAAAACTGTTTTTT. Its protein product is CASSVGFEGGANEKLFF.

This chain connects TRBV11-2 to TRBJ2-3; TRBD1 might be the D (5 bases). Trimming shortened V by 2 bases and J by 4 bases, and 10 bases separated the two germline ends. Germline V gene lookup returns CDR1 SGHAT and CDR2 FQNNGV. The CDR3 is made up of 14 amino acids. DNA of the CDR3: TGTGCCAGCAGCTTAAGGGCAGGGCCAGATACGCAGTATTTT. This gives the protein CASSLRAGPDTQYF.

This clonotype was detected ten times or more. The rearrangement uses TRBV5-1 and TRBJ2-1; maybe TRBD2 (6 bases). This CDR3 region has 14 residues. V was trimmed by 1 base and J by 6 bases, leaving 11 bases between them. Germline CDR1 reads SGHRS; CDR2 reads YFSETQ. CDR3 bases: TGCGCCAGCAGCTTGACGGGAGCATTCAATGAGCAGTTCTTC. Translation: CASSLTGAFNEQFF.

CDR3 sequence: CASSSPYGIEQFF. Written as DNA, the CDR3 is TGTGCCAGCAGCTCGCCCTATGGCATTGAGCAGTTCTTC. The chain recombines TRBV27 with TRBJ2-1, with D uncertain. This CDR3 has 13 residues. V lost 6 bases and J 9 bases, leaving 15 bases between the germline ends. Germline V gene sequence: CDR1 MNHEY, CDR2 SMNVEV (reference sequence).

There are many counts of this clonotype. V usage is TRBV5-6 and J usage is TRBJ2-1; 8 bases line up with TRBD1. The V gene's germline CDR1 is SGHDT and CDR2 YYEEEE. The CDR3 totals 12 residues. Losses at the gene ends were 3 bases for V and 7 bases for J; bases not matched to a gene: 0. The CDR3 spells CASSWDRNEQFF. Here the CDR3 DNA reads TGTGCCAGCAGCTGGGACAGGAATGAGCAGTTCTTC.

This clonotype came up many times. The gene calls are TRBV12-5 and TRBJ2-5; TRBD1 agrees at 7 bases. Germline V gene data show CDR1 as LGHNT and CDR2 as FRNRAP. V lost 7 bases, J lost 5 bases, and 10 bases stayed unmatched. The CDR3 consists of 14 residues. This chain's CDR3 is CASADDREQETQYF. The CDR3 nucleotides read TGTGCTAGTGCCGATGACAGGGAACAGGAGACCCAGTACTTC.

The chain carries TRBV27 and TRBJ2-3, with 11 bases identical to TRBD2. CDR1 is MNHEY, CDR2 SMNVEV, per germline (reference sequence). The length of the CDR3 is 15 residues. With 6 bases clipped from V and 2 bases from J, the junction kept 4 bases outside the gene matches. The CDR3 loop reads CASRGTSGFTDTQYF. The CDR3 nucleotides are TGTGCCAGCAGGGGGACTAGCGGCTTCACAGATACGCAGTATTTT.

This clonotype occurred many times. The chain joins TRBV30 to TRBJ1-2; TRBD1 is a possible D gene (6 bases). The CDR3 loop spans 13 amino acids. Germline values: CDR1 GTSNPN, CDR2 SVGIG (reference sequence). The V gene lost 0 bases and the J gene lost 7 bases, with 12 bases spanning the gap. The CDR3 is CAWSVQGSRGYTF. The DNA for the CDR3 is TGTGCCTGGAGTGTACAGGGCAGCCGTGGCTACACCTTC. Combining the CDR3 with reference TRBV30 and TRBJ1-2 gives the whole variable domain SQTIHQWPATLVQPVGSPLSLECTVEGTSNPNLYWYRQAAGRGLQLLFYSVGIGQISSEVPQNLSASRPQDRQFILSSKKLLLSDSGFYLCAWSVQGSRGYTFGSGTRLTVV.

This clonotype showed up many times. The chain recombines TRBV27 with TRBJ1-1, with 7 nucleotides matching TRBD1. Germline-derived CDR1 and CDR2 are MNHEY and SMNVEV (reference sequence). This CDR3 is 16 amino acids long. The trim removed 8 bases at V and 0 bases at J, leaving 12 bases unmatched. CDR3 DNA: TGTGCCAGCGCGGCTGGGACAGAGACCATGAACACTGAAGCTTTCTTT. It is translated as CASAAGTETMNTEAFF.

Many counts were recorded for this clonotype. The CDR3 nucleotides are TGTGCCACCAGTGACTCGGGACTAGCGGGAGGGAGAGGAGAGACCCAGTACTTC. Translating it yields CATSDSGLAGGRGETQYF. The gene calls are TRBV24-1 and TRBJ2-5; 16 bases match TRBD2. CDR1 KGHDR and CDR2 SFDVKD come from the germline V gene. After removal of 4 bases from V and 4 bases from J, the junction contained 8 bases not matched to a gene. This CDR3 is 18 amino acids long.

This clonotype was detected many times. This chain links TRBV12-3 or TRBV12-4 with TRBJ2-6; D unresolved. V lost 7 bases to trimming and J lost 0 bases, with 13 bases between them. This CDR3 has 16 amino acids. CDR3 sequence reads: CASKAEAGSGANVLTF. The CDR3 DNA reads as TGTGCCAGCAAGGCCGAAGCAGGCTCTGGGGCCAACGTCCTGACTTTC.